The 16 T cell receptor beta chains below come from one sample, sequenced in a study of response to subunit inactivated influenza vaccine. TCRdb processed the RT-PCR reads anew with MiXCR; each CDR3 protein has one entry. The sample holds some 540,000 distinct CDR3 sequences, under 30% seen once. These same records also appear under a second study, on T cells expressing NK-cell markers. As that report states: 5'RACE template switching with UMIs generated TCR beta cDNA.

The material sequenced was CD4+ T cells sorted from PBMCs, taken 12 days after vaccination. These receptors all stem from a man over 45 who received an inactivated influenza vaccine.

This sequence joins TRBV6-1 and TRBJ1-2; D ambiguous. Germline V gene data show CDR1 as MNHNS and CDR2 as SASEGT. CDR3 size: 13 residues. V lost 5 bases, J lost 4 bases, and 11 bases lay in between. The CDR3 spells CASSNPGIYGYTF. Here the CDR3 DNA reads TGTGCCAGCAGTAATCCCGGGATCTATGGCTACACCTTC.

The chain joins TRBV12-3 or TRBV12-4 to TRBJ2-2; D ambiguous. The V end was cut by 10 bases, the J end by 5 bases, with 11 bases between. This CDR3 has 12 amino acids. Here the CDR3 reads CATPPETGELFF. DNA for the CDR3: TGTGCCACTCCGCCTGAAACCGGGGAGCTGTTTTTT.

A few counts support this clonotype. This chain joins TRBV4-3 and TRBJ2-3, with unresolved D. This CDR3 region has 15 residues. V lost 0 bases, J lost 0 bases, and 7 bases lay in between. Germline lookup yields CDR1 LGHNA and CDR2 YSLEER. The chain's CDR3 is CASSQEVRSTDTQYF. CDR3 coding DNA: TGCGCCAGCAGCCAAGAAGTCCGGAGCACAGATACGCAGTATTTT.

This clonotype was detected a few times. This chain joins TRBV20-1 and TRBJ1-5, with D unresolved. Looked up from germline, CDR1 is DFQATT and CDR2 is SNEGSKA (reference sequence). V was cut by 3 bases and J by 6 bases, with 15 bases left in between. The CDR3 sequence is 14 residues long. The CDR3 DNA is TGCAGTGCTAGCAAACAGCTCCTGGGTCAGCCCCAGCATTTT. As protein: CSASKQLLGQPQHF.

The V call is TRBV5-1, the J call TRBJ2-7; 11 nucleotides align to TRBD2. The V segment lost 3 bases and the J segment 2 bases; nucleotides outside the gene matches: 7. The CDR3 runs to 16 residues. Per germline, CDR1 SGHRS and CDR2 YFSETQ. The CDR3 coding sequence is TGCGCCAGCAGCTCCTATTTAGCGGGGGGGACCTACGAGCAGTACTTC. Its translation is CASSSYLAGGTYEQYF.

This clonotype turned up a few times. V and J are TRBV11-2 and TRBJ2-3, with D perhaps being TRBD1 or TRBD2 (6 bases each). Trimming took off 5 bases at V and 8 bases at J, with 23 bases between the two ends. The CDR3 runs 16 residues. The germline CDR1 and CDR2 sequences are SGHAT and FQNNGV. CDR3 bases: TGTGCCAGCAGCCATCTCCGGGGGCCCGACCTGGGTACGCAGTATTTT. Its translation is CASSHLRGPDLGTQYF. Combining the CDR3 with reference TRBV11-2 and TRBJ2-3 gives the whole variable domain EAGVAQSPRYKIIEKRQSVAFWCNPISGHATLYWYQQILGQGPKLLIQFQNNGVVDDSQLPKDRFSAERLKGVDSTLKIQPAKLEDSAVYLCASSHLRGPDLGTQYFGPGTRLTVL.

This clonotype was picked up a small number of times. This chain uses TRBV10-3 with TRBJ2-1, with TRBD2 as a possible D gene (5 bases). V gave up 3 bases and J gave up 0 bases, with 12 bases separating them. In germline, CDR1 is ENHRY, CDR2 SYGVKD. The CDR3 has 16 residues. The CDR3 here is CAISDVGEGSYNEQFF. CDR3 coding DNA: TGTGCCATCAGTGACGTGGGAGAGGGCTCCTACAATGAGCAGTTCTTC.

The CDR3 nucleotides read TGTGCCAGCAGTTTGGGAGGGGGTCGTTCACCCCTCCACTTT. Translating it yields CASSLGGGRSPLHF. The V gene is TRBV12-3 or TRBV12-4, the J gene TRBJ1-6; tentative D call: TRBD1 (6 bases). The CDR3 has 14 residues. Trimming took 3 bases from V and 9 from J, leaving 12 bases between them.

The chain joins TRBV20-1 to TRBJ2-3; no definite D call. The germline V gene has CDR1 DFQATT and CDR2 SNEGSKA (reference sequence). CDR3 length: 11 amino acids. CDR3 in DNA: TGCAGCGCCAGTCGCAGGGATACGCAGTATTTT. It encodes CSASRRDTQYF.

This clonotype has a handful of counts. The chain combines TRBV6-1 with TRBJ1-1; possibly TRBD1 for D (5 bases). Per the germline V gene, CDR1 is MNHNS and CDR2 is SASEGT. V was cut by 6 bases and J by 7 bases, with 27 bases left in between. CDR3 size: 17 residues. In nucleotides, the CDR3 is TGTGCCAGCAGCCATTTGGATACAGGAGAGCGGGAAAATGAAGCTTTCTTT. Its protein product is CASSHLDTGERENEAFF.

The chain links TRBV15 to TRBJ1-1; 7 bases line up with TRBD1. Germline-derived CDR1 and CDR2 are LNHNV and YYDKDF (reference sequence). Losses at the gene ends were 4 bases for V and 1 base for J; bases not matched to a gene: 6. This CDR3 is 15 amino acids long. The CDR3 nucleotides are TGTGCCACCAGCACTGACAGGGCGGGGAACACTGAAGCTTTCTTT. As protein: CATSTDRAGNTEAFF.

This clonotype turned up a few times. J is TRBJ1-1 and V is TRBV12-3 or TRBV12-4; 7 bases fit TRBD1. Trimming cost V 6 bases and J 1 base; bases outside gene matches: 5. The CDR3 has 14 amino acids. The CDR3 coding sequence is TGTGCCAGCAGGAGTACAGGGGCGAACACTGAAGCTTTCTTT. Its translation: CASRSTGANTEAFF.

This sequence joins TRBV6-2 or TRBV6-3 and TRBJ2-1; a possible D gene is TRBD2 (6 bases). V lost 2 bases and J 0 bases, leaving 20 bases between the germline ends. This CDR3 is built from 19 residues. Germline loops: CDR1 MNHEY, CDR2 SVGEGT. CDR3 loop: CASSYPRDLPKLSYNEQFF. CDR3 bases: TGTGCCAGCAGTTACCCCCGGGACTTACCCAAACTCTCCTACAATGAGCAGTTCTTC.

This clonotype came up a few times. The genes are TRBV29-1 and TRBJ1-2; D is unresolved. CDR1 SQVTM and CDR2 ANQGSEA come from the germline V gene. Trimming removed 5 bases at V and 8 bases at J, with 12 bases between. The CDR3 consists of 11 residues. As DNA, the CDR3 is TGCAGCGTTCCGGTTGGGCTCGGCTACACCTTC. Its translation is CSVPVGLGYTF.

This clonotype was observed a handful of times. This chain links TRBV29-1 with TRBJ2-3; no clear D. Trimming took 2 bases from V and 0 from J, leaving 21 bases between them. This CDR3 spans 18 amino acids. CDR1 SQVTM and CDR2 ANQGSEA come from the germline V gene. The CDR3 DNA sequence: TGCAGCGTTGAAAAACCTGACTGGGTAGAAGTTAGCACAGATACGCAGTATTTT. It specifies CSVEKPDWVEVSTDTQYF.

The chain couples TRBV20-1 to TRBJ2-7, with 8 bases matching TRBD1. CDR1 DFQATT and CDR2 SNEGSKA come from the germline V gene (reference sequence). V was pared by 0 bases and J by 0 bases, with 4 bases of the junction left unmatched. This CDR3 comprises 15 residues. For the CDR3, the DNA is TGCAGTGCTAGAGAGGTGACAGGGGACTCCTACGAGCAGTACTTC. Its translation is CSAREVTGDSYEQYF.